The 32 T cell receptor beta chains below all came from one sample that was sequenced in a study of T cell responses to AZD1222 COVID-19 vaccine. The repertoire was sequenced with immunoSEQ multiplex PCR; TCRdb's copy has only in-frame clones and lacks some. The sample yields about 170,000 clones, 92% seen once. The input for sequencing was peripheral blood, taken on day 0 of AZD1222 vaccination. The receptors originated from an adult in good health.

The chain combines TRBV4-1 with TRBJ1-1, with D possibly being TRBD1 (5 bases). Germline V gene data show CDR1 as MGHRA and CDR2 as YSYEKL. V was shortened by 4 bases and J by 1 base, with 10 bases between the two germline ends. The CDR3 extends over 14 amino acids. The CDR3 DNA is TGCGCCAGCAGCCTACAGGTTGGGAACACTGAAGCTTTCTTT. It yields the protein CASSLQVGNTEAFF.

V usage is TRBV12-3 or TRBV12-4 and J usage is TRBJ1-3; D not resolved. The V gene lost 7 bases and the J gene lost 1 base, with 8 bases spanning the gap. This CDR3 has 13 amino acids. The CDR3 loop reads CASNGTSGNTIYF. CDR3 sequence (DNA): TGTGCCAGCAACGGTACTTCTGGAAACACCATATATTTT.

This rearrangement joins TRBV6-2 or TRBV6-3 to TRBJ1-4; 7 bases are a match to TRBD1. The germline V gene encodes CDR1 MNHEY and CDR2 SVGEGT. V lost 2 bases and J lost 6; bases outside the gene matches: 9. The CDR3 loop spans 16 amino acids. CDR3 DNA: TGTGCCAGCAGTTACCGTAGGGGGCAGAGGGATGAAAAACTGTTTTTT. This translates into CASSYRRGQRDEKLFF.

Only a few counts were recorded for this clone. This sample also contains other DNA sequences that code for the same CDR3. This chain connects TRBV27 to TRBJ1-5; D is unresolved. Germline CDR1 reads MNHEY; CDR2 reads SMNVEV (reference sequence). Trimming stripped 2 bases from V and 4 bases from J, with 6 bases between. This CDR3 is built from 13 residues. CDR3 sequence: CASSLGPNQPQHF. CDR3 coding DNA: TGTGCCAGCAGTTTAGGACCGAATCAGCCCCAGCATTTT.

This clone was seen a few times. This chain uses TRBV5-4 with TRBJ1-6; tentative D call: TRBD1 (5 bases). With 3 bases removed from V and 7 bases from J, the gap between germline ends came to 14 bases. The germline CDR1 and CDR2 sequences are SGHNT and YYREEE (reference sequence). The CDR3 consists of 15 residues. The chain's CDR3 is CASSSQRGGNSPLHF. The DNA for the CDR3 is TGTGCCAGCAGCTCTCAAAGGGGTGGCAATTCACCCCTCCACTTT.

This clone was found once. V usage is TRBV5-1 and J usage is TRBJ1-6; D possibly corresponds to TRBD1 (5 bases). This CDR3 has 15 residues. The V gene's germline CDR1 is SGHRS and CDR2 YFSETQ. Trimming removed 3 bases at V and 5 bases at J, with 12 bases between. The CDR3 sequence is CASSWADRNNSPLHF. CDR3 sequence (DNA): TGCGCCAGCAGCTGGGCCGACAGAAATAATTCACCCCTCCACTTT.

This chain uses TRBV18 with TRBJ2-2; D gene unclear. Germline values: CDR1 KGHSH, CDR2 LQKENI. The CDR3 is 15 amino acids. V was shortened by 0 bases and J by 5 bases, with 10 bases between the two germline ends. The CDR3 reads CASSPPSPVTGELFF. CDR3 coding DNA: TGTGCCAGCTCACCACCGAGTCCGGTGACCGGGGAGCTGTTTTTT.

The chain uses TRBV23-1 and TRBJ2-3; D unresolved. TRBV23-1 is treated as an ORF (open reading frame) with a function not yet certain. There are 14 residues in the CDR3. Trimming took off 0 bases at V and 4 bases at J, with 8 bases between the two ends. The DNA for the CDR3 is TGCGCCAGCAGTCAATCCCAACCGGCAGATACGCAGTATTTT. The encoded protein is CASSQSQPADTQYF.

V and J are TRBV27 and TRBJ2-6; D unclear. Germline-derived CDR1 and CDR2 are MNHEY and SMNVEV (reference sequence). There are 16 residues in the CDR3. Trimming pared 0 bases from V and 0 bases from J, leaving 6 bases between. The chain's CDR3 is CASSLSLPSGANVLTF. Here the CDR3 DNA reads TGTGCCAGCAGTTTATCGCTCCCCTCTGGGGCCAACGTCCTGACTTTC.

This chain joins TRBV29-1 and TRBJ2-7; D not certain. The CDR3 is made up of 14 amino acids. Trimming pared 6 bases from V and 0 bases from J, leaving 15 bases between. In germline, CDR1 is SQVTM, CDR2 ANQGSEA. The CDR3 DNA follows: TGCAGCGTCCTCTCCCCACCCGGCTCCTACGAGCAGTACTTC. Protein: CSVLSPPGSYEQYF.

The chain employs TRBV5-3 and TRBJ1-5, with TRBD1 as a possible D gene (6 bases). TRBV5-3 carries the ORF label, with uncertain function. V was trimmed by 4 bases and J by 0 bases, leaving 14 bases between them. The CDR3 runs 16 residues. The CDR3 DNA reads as TGTGCCAGAAGCCCCGGGACACGCAATAGCAATCAGCCCCAGCATTTT. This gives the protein CARSPGTRNSNQPQHF.

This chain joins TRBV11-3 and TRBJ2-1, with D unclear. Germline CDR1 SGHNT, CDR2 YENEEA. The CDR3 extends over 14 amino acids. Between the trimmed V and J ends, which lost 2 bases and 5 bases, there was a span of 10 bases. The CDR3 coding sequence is TGTGCCAGCAGCTTATCGTTCAGCAACAATGAGCAGTTCTTC. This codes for CASSLSFSNNEQFF.

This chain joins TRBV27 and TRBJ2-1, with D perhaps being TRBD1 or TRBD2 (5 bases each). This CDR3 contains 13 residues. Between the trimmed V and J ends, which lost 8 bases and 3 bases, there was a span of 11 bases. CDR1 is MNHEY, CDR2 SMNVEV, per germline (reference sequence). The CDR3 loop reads CASRDVSYNEQFF. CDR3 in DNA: TGTGCCAGCCGGGACGTAAGCTACAATGAGCAGTTCTTC.

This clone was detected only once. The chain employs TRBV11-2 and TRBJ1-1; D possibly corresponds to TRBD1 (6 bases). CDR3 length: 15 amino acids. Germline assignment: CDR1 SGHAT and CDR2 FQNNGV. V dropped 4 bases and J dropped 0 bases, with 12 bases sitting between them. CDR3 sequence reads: CASSSWTVMNTEAFF. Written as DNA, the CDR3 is TGTGCCAGCAGCTCGTGGACAGTCATGAACACTGAAGCTTTCTTT. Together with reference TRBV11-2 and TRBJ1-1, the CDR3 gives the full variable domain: EAGVAQSPRYKIIEKRQSVAFWCNPISGHATLYWYQQILGQGPKLLIQFQNNGVVDDSQLPKDRFSAERLKGVDSTLKIQPAKLEDSAVYLCASSSWTVMNTEAFFGQGTRLTVV.

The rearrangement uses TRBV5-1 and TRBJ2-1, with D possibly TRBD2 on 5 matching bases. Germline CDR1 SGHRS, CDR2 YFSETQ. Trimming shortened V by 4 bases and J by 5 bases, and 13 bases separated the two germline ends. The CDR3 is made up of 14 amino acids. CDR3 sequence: CASSKRGSHNEQFF. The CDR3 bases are TGCGCCAGCAGCAAACGGGGTAGCCACAATGAGCAGTTCTTC.

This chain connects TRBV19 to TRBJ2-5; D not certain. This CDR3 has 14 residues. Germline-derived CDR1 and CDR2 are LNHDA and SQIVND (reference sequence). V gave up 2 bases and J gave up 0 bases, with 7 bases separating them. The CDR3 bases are TGTGCCAGTAGTATAAAAAGGAACCAAGAGACCCAGTACTTC. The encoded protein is CASSIKRNQETQYF.

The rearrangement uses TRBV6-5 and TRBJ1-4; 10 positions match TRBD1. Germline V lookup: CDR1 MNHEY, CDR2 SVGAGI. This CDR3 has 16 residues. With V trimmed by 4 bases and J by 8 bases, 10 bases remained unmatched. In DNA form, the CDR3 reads TGTGCCAGCAGTTCAGCCGGGGACAGGGGCCGGGAAAAACTGTTTTTT. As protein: CASSSAGDRGREKLFF.

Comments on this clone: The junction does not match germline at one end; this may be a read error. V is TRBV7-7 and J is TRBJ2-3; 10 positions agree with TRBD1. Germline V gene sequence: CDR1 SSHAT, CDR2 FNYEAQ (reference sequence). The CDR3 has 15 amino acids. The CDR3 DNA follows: TGTGCTAGCAGTCAAGGGACAGGGGCAACAGATACGCAGTATTTT. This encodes CASSQGTGATDTQYF.

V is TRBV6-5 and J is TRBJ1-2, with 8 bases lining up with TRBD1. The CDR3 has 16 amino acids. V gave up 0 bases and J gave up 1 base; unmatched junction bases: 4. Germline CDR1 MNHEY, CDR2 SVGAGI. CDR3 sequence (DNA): TGTGCCAGCAGTTACTCGACAGGGGCTTATAACTATGGCTACACCTTC. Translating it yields CASSYSTGAYNYGYTF.

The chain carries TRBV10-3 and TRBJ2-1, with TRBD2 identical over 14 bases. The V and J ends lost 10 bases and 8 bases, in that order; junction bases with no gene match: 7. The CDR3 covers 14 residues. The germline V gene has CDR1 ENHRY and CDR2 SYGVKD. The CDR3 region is CANPGLAGVDEQFF. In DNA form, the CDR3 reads TGTGCCAACCCGGGACTAGCGGGAGTTGATGAGCAGTTCTTC.

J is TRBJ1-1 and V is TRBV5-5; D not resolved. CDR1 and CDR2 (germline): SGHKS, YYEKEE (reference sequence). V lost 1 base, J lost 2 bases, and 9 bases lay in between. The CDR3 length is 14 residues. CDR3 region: CASSLPGRNTEAFF. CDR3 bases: TGTGCCAGCAGCTTGCCTGGGAGAAACACTGAAGCTTTCTTT.

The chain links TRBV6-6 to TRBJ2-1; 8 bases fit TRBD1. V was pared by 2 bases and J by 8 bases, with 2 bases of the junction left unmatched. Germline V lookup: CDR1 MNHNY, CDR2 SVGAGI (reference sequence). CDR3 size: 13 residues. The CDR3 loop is CASSYTGGDEQFF. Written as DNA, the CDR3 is TGTGCCAGCAGTTACACAGGGGGAGATGAGCAGTTCTTC.

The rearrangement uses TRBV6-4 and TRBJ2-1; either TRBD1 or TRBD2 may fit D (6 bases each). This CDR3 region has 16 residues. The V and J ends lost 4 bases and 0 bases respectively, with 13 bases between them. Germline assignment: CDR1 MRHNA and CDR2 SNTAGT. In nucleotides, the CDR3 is TGTGCCAGCAGTGTTCAGGGGAGGAGCTCCTACAATGAGCAGTTCTTC. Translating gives CASSVQGRSSYNEQFF.

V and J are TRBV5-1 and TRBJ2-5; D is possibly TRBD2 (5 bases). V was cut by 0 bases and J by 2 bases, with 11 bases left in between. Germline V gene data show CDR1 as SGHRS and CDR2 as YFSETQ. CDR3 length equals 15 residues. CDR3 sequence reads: CASSLGGNLQETQYF. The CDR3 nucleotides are TGCGCCAGCAGCTTGGGAGGGAACCTTCAAGAGACCCAGTACTTC.

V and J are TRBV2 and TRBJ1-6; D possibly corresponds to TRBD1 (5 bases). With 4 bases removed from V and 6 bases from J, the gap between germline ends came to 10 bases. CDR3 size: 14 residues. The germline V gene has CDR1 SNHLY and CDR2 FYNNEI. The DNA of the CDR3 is TGTGCCAGCAGTGCAGGGCGGACTAATTCACCCCTCCACTTT. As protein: CASSAGRTNSPLHF.

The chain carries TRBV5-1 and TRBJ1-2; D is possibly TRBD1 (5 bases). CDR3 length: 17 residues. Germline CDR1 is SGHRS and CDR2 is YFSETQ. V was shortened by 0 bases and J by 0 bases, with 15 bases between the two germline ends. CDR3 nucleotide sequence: TGCGCCAGCAGCTTGGAACCAGGGTGGGGAGCTAACTATGGCTACACCTTC. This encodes CASSLEPGWGANYGYTF. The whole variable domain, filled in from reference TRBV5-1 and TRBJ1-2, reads KAGVTQTPRYLIKTRGQQVTLSCSPISGHRSVSWYQQTPGQGLQFLFEYFSETQRNKGNFPGRFSGRQFSNSRSEMNVSTLELGDSALYLCASSLEPGWGANYGYTFGSGTRLTVV.

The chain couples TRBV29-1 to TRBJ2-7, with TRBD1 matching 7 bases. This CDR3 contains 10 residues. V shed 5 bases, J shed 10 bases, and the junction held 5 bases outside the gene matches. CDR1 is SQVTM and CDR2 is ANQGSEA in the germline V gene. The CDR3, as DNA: TGCAGCGTTAAGACAGGGAGTCAGTACTTC. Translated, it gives CSVKTGSQYF.

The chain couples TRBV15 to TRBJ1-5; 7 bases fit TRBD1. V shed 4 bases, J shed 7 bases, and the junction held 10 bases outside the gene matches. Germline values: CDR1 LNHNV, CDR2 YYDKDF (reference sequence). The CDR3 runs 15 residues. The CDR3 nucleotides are TGTGCCACCAGCAAAAATACAGGGGTAGGACAGCCCCAGCATTTT. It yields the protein CATSKNTGVGQPQHF.

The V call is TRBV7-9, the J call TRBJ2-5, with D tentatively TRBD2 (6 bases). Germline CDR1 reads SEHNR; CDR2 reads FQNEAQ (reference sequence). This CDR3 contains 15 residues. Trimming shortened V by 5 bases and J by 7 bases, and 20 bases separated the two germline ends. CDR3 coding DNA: TGTGCCAGCAGCCCCGGGGGAACAGGACCCCGGACCCAGTACTTC. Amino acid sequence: CASSPGGTGPRTQYF. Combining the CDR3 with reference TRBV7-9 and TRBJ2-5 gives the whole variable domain DTGVSQNPRHKITKRGQNVTFRCDPISEHNRLYWYRQTLGQGPEFLTYFQNEAQLEKSRLLSDRFSAERPKGSFSTLEIQRTEQGDSAMYLCASSPGGTGPRTQYFGPGTRLLVL.

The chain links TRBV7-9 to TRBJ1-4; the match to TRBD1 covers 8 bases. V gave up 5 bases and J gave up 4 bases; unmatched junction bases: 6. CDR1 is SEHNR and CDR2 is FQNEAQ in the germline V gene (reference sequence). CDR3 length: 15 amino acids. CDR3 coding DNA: TGTGCCAGCAGCACCCGGACAGGGATTAATGAAAAACTGTTTTTT. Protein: CASSTRTGINEKLFF.

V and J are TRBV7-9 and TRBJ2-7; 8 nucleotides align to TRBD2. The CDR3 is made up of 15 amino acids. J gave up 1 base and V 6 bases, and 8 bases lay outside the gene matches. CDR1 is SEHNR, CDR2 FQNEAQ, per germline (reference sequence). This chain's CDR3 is CASSQTTSGSYEQYF. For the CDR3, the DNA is TGTGCCAGCAGTCAAACAACTAGCGGTTCCTACGAGCAGTACTTC.

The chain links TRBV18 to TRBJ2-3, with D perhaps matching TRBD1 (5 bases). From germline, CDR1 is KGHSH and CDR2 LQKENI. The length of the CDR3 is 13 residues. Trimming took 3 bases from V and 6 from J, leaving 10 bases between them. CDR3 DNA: TGTGCCAGCTCACCGGGGCAGGAGGATACGCAGTATTTT. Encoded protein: CASSPGQEDTQYF.